The present T cell receptor beta chain was sequenced within a study of T cell responses to AZD1222 COVID-19 vaccine. Overall study findings and caveats: Just a handful of AZD1222 recipients tested seropositive at baseline.

The CDR3 length is 16 residues. V trimming: 0 bases; J trimming: 8 bases; junction bases outside the gene matches: 10. Per germline, CDR1 LGHDT and CDR2 YNNKEL (reference sequence). A word on this clone: What it binds is unknown.

Produced via immunoSEQ multiplex PCR; TCRdb's table is partial and in-frame only. The profile shows 110,000 to 150,000 clones, approximately 85% of them singletons. This clonotype was obtained from an adult in good health. The chain is built from TRBV3-1 (or the pseudogene TRBV3-2) and TRBJ2-1; 7 bases align to TRBD1. The specimen comprised peripheral blood, sampled on day 0 of AZD1222 vaccination. CDR3 residues: CASSQDRGQEWDEQFF. CDR3 nucleotides: TGTGCCAGCAGCCAAGATCGAGGACAGGAGTGGGATGAGCAGTTCTTC.